Following are 15 T cell receptor beta chains from one sample sequenced in a study of neurological immune-mediated disorders. TCRdb re-called the 5' RACE reads with MiXCR, one entry per CDR3 protein. This sample has about 3,900 distinct CDR3 sequences, with 32% found just once. Sequences were obtained from CD8+ T cells from blood. The source is a man between 45 and 60 years old with HTLV-1-associated myelopathy (HAM/TSP).

The table lists this clonotype with many counts. This chain joins TRBV12-3 or TRBV12-4 and TRBJ2-4; TRBD1 agrees at 7 bases. Germline trimming cut 1 base from V and 5 bases from J; bases unmatched to any gene: 11. The length of the CDR3 is 17 residues. CDR3 in amino acids: CASSLGPAGGIENIQYF. Written as DNA, the CDR3 is TGTGCCAGCAGTTTAGGTCCTGCAGGGGGTATCGAAAACATTCAGTACTTC.

The chain employs TRBV11-2 and TRBJ2-7; no definite D call. This CDR3 has 12 amino acids. Germline V gene data show CDR1 as SGHAT and CDR2 as FQNNGV. Trimming removed 1 base at V and 3 bases at J, with 4 bases between. CDR3 bases: TGTGCCAGCAGCTTAGTCCACTACGAGCAGTACTTC. Protein product: CASSLVHYEQYF.

The V and J genes are TRBV18 and TRBJ2-7, with unresolved D. This CDR3 is built from 12 residues. Germline V gives CDR1 KGHSH, CDR2 LQKENI. V was trimmed by 2 bases and J by 4 bases, leaving 6 bases between them. The CDR3 DNA is TGTGCCAGCTCACCATGGGATTACGAGCAGTACTTC. Its protein is CASSPWDYEQYF.

This clonotype was detected ten times or more. The rearrangement joins TRBV20-1 to TRBJ1-1; D is undetermined. The CDR3 runs to 12 residues. V was pared by 5 bases and J by 3 bases, with 10 bases between. Germline loops: CDR1 DFQATT, CDR2 SNEGSKA (reference sequence). CDR3 region: CSAPTRHTEAFF. DNA for the CDR3: TGCAGTGCTCCGACGAGACACACTGAAGCTTTCTTT.

In this sample, this clonotype turned up many times. The chain uses TRBV12-3 or TRBV12-4 and TRBJ2-7; D gene uncertain. The CDR3 covers 12 residues. The germline V and J ends were trimmed by 3 bases and 5 bases, with 8 bases remaining between them. CDR3 sequence reads: CASSFGGNEQYF. Written as DNA, the CDR3 is TGTGCCAGCAGTTTTGGTGGAAACGAGCAGTACTTC.

This clonotype was counted at least ten times. The V call is TRBV20-1, the J call TRBJ2-7; D might be TRBD2 (6 bases). This CDR3 is 14 amino acids long. The V end lost 4 bases, the J end lost 2 bases, and 15 bases lay between the germline ends. Germline CDR1 DFQATT, CDR2 SNEGSKA (reference sequence). The chain's CDR3 is CSAKEPAGTYEQYF. As DNA, the CDR3 is TGCAGTGCTAAAGAGCCTGCGGGGACCTACGAGCAGTACTTC.

V gene TRBV5-1 combines with J gene TRBJ2-1, with 11 bases that match TRBD2. The CDR3 contains 15 residues. Trimming took 2 bases from V and 4 from J; bases not matched to a gene: 2. Germline-derived CDR1 and CDR2 are SGHRS and YFSETQ. CDR3 sequence: CASSLTSGSYNEQFF. The CDR3 DNA is TGCGCCAGCAGCTTAACTAGCGGGAGTTACAATGAGCAGTTCTTC.

The chain is built from TRBV6-6 and TRBJ1-1, with 8 positions matching TRBD1. V shed 7 bases and J 5 bases; nucleotides not matched to a gene: 6. CDR1 and CDR2 from the germline V gene are MNHNY and SVGAGI (reference sequence). The CDR3 length is 13 residues. CDR3 DNA sequence: TGTGCCAGCATGGGAACAGGGGGGACTGAAGCTTTCTTT. Translation: CASMGTGGTEAFF.

This clonotype has ten or more counts. This chain joins TRBV12-3 or TRBV12-4 and TRBJ2-2, with D perhaps given as TRBD1 or TRBD2 (5 bases each). The V end was cut by 5 bases, the J end by 6 bases, with 19 bases between. The CDR3 extends over 16 amino acids. DNA for the CDR3: TGTGCCAGCAGTCCAATAACCGGGACCTCTCCCGGGGAGCTGTTTTTT. This encodes CASSPITGTSPGELFF.

By share, this clonotype counts as medium-sized (0.01 to 0.1%). The genes are TRBV29-1 and TRBJ1-2, with 11 bases identical to TRBD1. The V gene end was trimmed by 7 bases and the J gene end by 3 bases; junction bases not matched to a gene: 4. CDR3 length equals 13 residues. Germline lookup yields CDR1 SQVTM and CDR2 ANQGSEA. CDR3 DNA sequence: TGCAGCGCCACGGGACAGGGGGACTATGGCTACACCTTC. It yields the protein CSATGQGDYGYTF.

This clonotype is labeled as medium-sized. The chain employs TRBV7-2 and TRBJ1-4; a weak D match, TRBD1 (6 bases). The CDR3 covers 15 residues. The V gene's germline CDR1 is SGHTA and CDR2 FQGNSA. V lost 1 base to trimming and J lost 8 bases, with 14 bases between them. CDR3 sequence reads: CASSLGWNRAEKLFF. Here the CDR3 DNA reads TGTGCCAGCAGCTTAGGTTGGAACAGGGCAGAAAAACTGTTTTTT.

CDR3 loop: CASSLGVGAGTDTQYF. The CDR3 region has the DNA TGTGCCAGCAGCTTAGGCGTAGGGGCTGGCACAGATACGCAGTATTTT. The chain recombines TRBV7-6 with TRBJ2-3; D possibly corresponds to TRBD1 (5 bases). V lost 1 base and J 1 base, leaving 12 bases between the germline ends. CDR3 length: 16 residues. The germline CDR1 and CDR2 sequences are SGHVS and FNYEAQ.

CDR3 nucleotide sequence: TGCAGTGTTCCTAGCGGGAACACAGATACGCAGTATTTT. Its translation: CSVPSGNTDTQYF. The V call is TRBV20-1, the J call TRBJ2-3; 9 bases match TRBD2. The CDR3 sequence is 13 residues long. Trimming took 7 bases from V and 2 from J; bases not matched to a gene: 4. The germline CDR1 and CDR2 sequences are DFQATT and SNEGSKA (reference sequence).

This clonotype was picked up many times. The chain links TRBV20-1 to TRBJ2-1; TRBD2 matches 8 bases. The V gene end was trimmed by 2 bases and the J gene end by 4 bases; junction bases not matched to a gene: 1. The CDR3 is made up of 13 amino acids. Looked up from germline, CDR1 is DFQATT and CDR2 is SNEGSKA (reference sequence). In nucleotides, the CDR3 is TGCAGTGCTAGAACTAGCGGTTACAATGAGCAGTTCTTC. Its protein is CSARTSGYNEQFF.

This clonotype has ten or more counts. This sequence joins TRBV11-2 and TRBJ1-1, with a tentative D call TRBD1 (6 bases). V shed 7 bases and J shed 3 bases, with 21 bases lying between them. Germline loops: CDR1 SGHAT, CDR2 FQNNGV. The CDR3 runs 16 residues. CDR3 DNA: TGTGCCAGCACCGAGGGGGTTTCCGTGTTTCACACTGAAGCTTTCTTT. This gives the protein CASTEGVSVFHTEAFF.